These 19 T cell receptor beta chains share one sample of origin, sequenced in a study of blood T cell repertoires in COVID-19. Profiled with immunoSEQ multiplex PCR; TCRdb holds only in-frame clones, not every one. The sample lists 150,000 to 250,000 clones, roughly four fifths occurring once. What was sequenced was PBMCs or T cells enriched from blood (not recorded which). The source of these receptors is a man in his forties or fifties who had recovered from COVID-19.

The chain joins TRBV28 to TRBJ1-2; TRBD1 matches at 9 bases. The J segment lost 7 bases and the V segment lost 6 bases, leaving 6 bases of the junction unmatched. This CDR3 spans 13 amino acids. The germline CDR1 and CDR2 sequences are MDHEN and SYDVKM. CDR3 nucleotide sequence: TGTGCCAGCAGGCGGGACAGGGTGGGTGGCTACACCTTC. Protein: CASRRDRVGGYTF.

The V and J genes are TRBV5-1 and TRBJ1-1; 8 bases align to TRBD1. The CDR3 consists of 16 residues. J gave up 1 base and V 4 bases, and 9 bases lay outside the gene matches. Germline V lookup: CDR1 SGHRS, CDR2 YFSETQ. The CDR3 loop is CASSGDRGRRNTEAFF. The CDR3 nucleotides are TGCGCCAGCAGCGGCGACAGGGGCCGCCGGAACACTGAAGCTTTCTTT.

This clone occurred once. CDR3 in DNA: TGTGCCAGCAGCTCCGGGACAGGGGCTCAGCCCCAGCATTTT. Its protein is CASSSGTGAQPQHF. This chain uses TRBV7-2 with TRBJ1-5; 10 bases match TRBD1. Germline V gene lookup returns CDR1 SGHTA and CDR2 FQGNSA. Trimming took 4 bases from V and 6 from J; bases not matched to a gene: 3. This CDR3 contains 14 residues.

The chain has TRBV5-6 and TRBJ1-4, with 7 nucleotides matching TRBD1. Looked up from germline, CDR1 is SGHDT and CDR2 is YYEEEE. The CDR3 is made up of 15 amino acids. The J segment lost 7 bases and the V segment lost 4 bases, leaving 10 bases of the junction unmatched. CDR3 sequence reads: CASSLYRGKGEKLFF. The DNA of the CDR3 is TGTGCCAGCAGCCTTTACAGGGGAAAGGGTGAAAAACTGTTTTTT.

The chain couples TRBV28 to TRBJ2-1; 8 bases fit TRBD2. Germline V CDR1 and CDR2: MDHEN, SYDVKM. V lost 8 bases, J lost 5 bases, and 11 bases stayed unmatched. The CDR3 has 15 residues. CDR3 region: CASLRRVAGNNEQFF. CDR3 coding DNA: TGTGCCAGCTTACGGCGGGTAGCGGGAAACAATGAGCAGTTCTTC. Full variable domain (outside the CDR3, taken from reference TRBV28 and TRBJ2-1): DVKVTQSSRYLVKRTGEKVFLECVQDMDHENMFWYRQDPGLGLRLIYFSYDVKMKEKGDIPEGYSVSREKKERFSLILESASTNQTSMYLCASLRRVAGNNEQFFGPGTRLTVL.

This clone was observed a single time. The chain uses TRBV19 and TRBJ1-2; 8 bases agree with TRBD1. With 4 bases clipped from V and 2 bases from J, the junction kept 3 bases outside the gene matches. The CDR3 sequence is 14 residues long. The germline CDR1 and CDR2 sequences are LNHDA and SQIVND (reference sequence). CDR3 amino acids: CASSNRGINYGYTF. The CDR3 coding sequence is TGTGCCAGTAGTAACAGGGGGATCAACTATGGCTACACCTTC.

This clone was observed many times. The V gene is TRBV2, the J gene TRBJ1-2, with D possibly matching TRBD1 (6 bases). From germline, CDR1 is SNHLY and CDR2 FYNNEI. Between the trimmed V and J ends, which lost 5 bases and 9 bases, there was a span of 13 bases. The CDR3 is made up of 12 amino acids. The CDR3 nucleotides read TGTGCCAGCAGTTGGGACATTAGGCGCTACACCTTC. Protein sequence: CASSWDIRRYTF.

Regarding this clone: Relative to the germline gene, one junction end is altered; a read error may explain this. The gene calls are TRBV19 and TRBJ1-2; 10 nucleotides line up with TRBD1. Germline CDR1 is LNHDA and CDR2 is SQIVND (reference sequence). CDR3 length equals 17 residues. The CDR3 bases are TGTGCTAGTAGTACCCCATATCGGGACAGGGGTGACTATGGCTACACCTTC. It is translated as CASSTPYRDRGDYGYTF.

This clone was picked up one time. V usage is TRBV10-3 and J usage is TRBJ2-5, with TRBD2 matching over 12 bases. This CDR3 has 15 amino acids. The germline V gene encodes CDR1 ENHRY and CDR2 SYGVKD. V lost 6 bases and J lost 5; bases outside the gene matches: 7. CDR3 nucleotides: TGTGCCATCAGCGCTAGCGGGAGGGCCGGGGAGACCCAGTACTTC. It translates to CAISASGRAGETQYF.

Points on this clone: At the DNA level, this CDR3 is encoded by other sequences in the same sample as well. This chain links TRBV5-6 with TRBJ2-3, with 8 bases identical to TRBD2. Per germline, CDR1 SGHDT and CDR2 YYEEEE. The V gene end was trimmed by 1 base and the J gene end by 0 bases; junction bases not matched to a gene: 1. This CDR3 comprises 15 residues. CDR3: CASSLTSGSTDTQYF. The CDR3 nucleotides are TGTGCCAGCAGCTTGACTAGCGGTAGCACAGATACGCAGTATTTT.

The rearrangement links TRBV19 to TRBJ2-7; 8 nucleotides align to TRBD1. With V trimmed by 3 bases and J by 7 bases, 11 bases remained unmatched. The CDR3 length is 15 residues. The germline V gene has CDR1 LNHDA and CDR2 SQIVND (reference sequence). This chain's CDR3 is CASSMPRQGSMEQYF. CDR3 DNA sequence: TGTGCCAGTAGTATGCCCAGACAGGGGTCTATGGAGCAGTACTTC.

The chain has TRBV6-4 and TRBJ2-7, with D perhaps matching TRBD2 (6 bases). The CDR3 length is 15 residues. Trimming took off 6 bases at V and 0 bases at J, with 15 bases between the two ends. The V gene's germline CDR1 is MRHNA and CDR2 SNTAGT. CDR3 protein: CASRGLAGHSYEQYV. The CDR3 DNA reads as TGTGCCAGCAGGGGACTCGCCGGACACTCCTACGAGCAGTACGTC.

The chain joins TRBV28 to TRBJ2-2, with a possible D match to TRBD2 (5 bases). This CDR3 is 11 amino acids long. CDR1 is MDHEN and CDR2 is SYDVKM in the germline V gene. Trimming took off 6 bases at V and 6 bases at J, with 5 bases between the two ends. As DNA, the CDR3 is TGTGCCAGCAGCGGGGCCGGGGAGCTGTTTTTT. Amino acids: CASSGAGELFF.

The V call is TRBV2, the J call TRBJ2-1; D is perhaps TRBD2 (6 bases). Germline V lookup: CDR1 SNHLY, CDR2 FYNNEI. CDR3 length: 14 amino acids. Deletions cut 7 bases from V and 4 bases from J, with 14 bases between. The CDR3 loop reads CASMLAGTYNEQFF. In DNA form, the CDR3 reads TGTGCCAGCATGCTTGCGGGGACTTACAATGAGCAGTTCTTC.

The rearrangement joins TRBV4-1 to TRBJ1-1, with D possibly being TRBD1 (6 bases). This CDR3 region has 17 residues. Germline V lookup: CDR1 MGHRA, CDR2 YSYEKL. Trimming stripped 1 base from V and 5 bases from J, with 20 bases between. For the CDR3, the DNA is TGCGCCAGCAGCCAAGTCCCCCCTCTTACAGGGAAAACTGAAGCTTTCTTT. The encoded protein is CASSQVPPLTGKTEAFF.

The V gene is TRBV6-5, the J gene TRBJ2-3; D might be TRBD2 (6 bases). V was clipped by 11 bases and J by 0 bases, with 12 bases between them. Germline CDR1 and CDR2: MNHEY and SVGAGI. This CDR3 spans 13 amino acids. The CDR3 nucleotides read TGTGCCGGAGCGGGCCCTAGCACAGATACGCAGTATTTT. Amino acids: CAGAGPSTDTQYF.

V gene TRBV28 combines with J gene TRBJ2-7; tentative D call: TRBD1 (6 bases). The V end was cut by 6 bases, the J end by 4 bases, with 19 bases between. CDR3 length equals 15 residues. Per the germline V gene, CDR1 is MDHEN and CDR2 is SYDVKM. The CDR3 DNA follows: TGTGCCAGCAGCCAACTCCCGGGACAACTTTACGAGCAGTACTTC. Translation gives CASSQLPGQLYEQYF.

This clone was picked up a small number of times. The chain is built from TRBV2 and TRBJ1-1; TRBD1 is a possible D gene (6 bases). Germline loops: CDR1 SNHLY, CDR2 FYNNEI. Trimming pared 8 bases from V and 7 bases from J, leaving 26 bases between. CDR3 length: 16 residues. The CDR3 region has the DNA TGTGCCAGCGGAGGACAGTTCAACCCCTTTAAGGATGAAGCTTTCTTT. Translating gives CASGGQFNPFKDEAFF.

J is TRBJ2-3 and V is TRBV5-4, with 7 bases aligning to TRBD2. Losses at the gene ends were 3 bases for V and 2 bases for J; bases not matched to a gene: 12. Per germline, CDR1 SGHNT and CDR2 YYREEE (reference sequence). This CDR3 region has 17 residues. The CDR3, as DNA: TGTGCCAGCAGCTCGCTCGGGGCTAGCGGAACCACAGATACGCAGTATTTT. Residues: CASSSLGASGTTDTQYF.